Listed here is a single T cell receptor beta chain. Its antigen is unidentified. Its ends do not fully match the called genes, so a read error is possible. Template material for amplifying TCR beta CDR3 regions consisted of RNA transcripts. HTBI primers were used for first-round RT-PCR of the TCR CDR3. MiXCR, applied by TCRdb to the multiplex PCR reads, yields one record per CDR3 protein. The repertoire consists of tens of thousands of distinct CDR3 sequences, with approximately 46% occurring once and the leading ten covering 10%. There are 17 residues in the CDR3. Per the germline V gene, CDR1 is SGHNT and CDR2 is YENEEA. The data stem from a study of T cells in Graves' hyperthyroidism and ophthalmopathy. General study findings and limits: A 13 V-J model separated ophthalmopathy from stable hyperthyroidism.

This rearrangement joins TRBV11-3 to TRBJ2-2; possibly TRBD2 for D (6 bases). The sequence was collected from a woman aged 30 to 39 with Graves' hyperthyroidism. The sequenced material came from blood. This CDR3 is CASSSGLDAANTGGLFF. CDR3 bases: TGTGCCAGCAGCTCAGGGTTGGATGCCGCGAACACCGGGGGGCTGTTTTTT.